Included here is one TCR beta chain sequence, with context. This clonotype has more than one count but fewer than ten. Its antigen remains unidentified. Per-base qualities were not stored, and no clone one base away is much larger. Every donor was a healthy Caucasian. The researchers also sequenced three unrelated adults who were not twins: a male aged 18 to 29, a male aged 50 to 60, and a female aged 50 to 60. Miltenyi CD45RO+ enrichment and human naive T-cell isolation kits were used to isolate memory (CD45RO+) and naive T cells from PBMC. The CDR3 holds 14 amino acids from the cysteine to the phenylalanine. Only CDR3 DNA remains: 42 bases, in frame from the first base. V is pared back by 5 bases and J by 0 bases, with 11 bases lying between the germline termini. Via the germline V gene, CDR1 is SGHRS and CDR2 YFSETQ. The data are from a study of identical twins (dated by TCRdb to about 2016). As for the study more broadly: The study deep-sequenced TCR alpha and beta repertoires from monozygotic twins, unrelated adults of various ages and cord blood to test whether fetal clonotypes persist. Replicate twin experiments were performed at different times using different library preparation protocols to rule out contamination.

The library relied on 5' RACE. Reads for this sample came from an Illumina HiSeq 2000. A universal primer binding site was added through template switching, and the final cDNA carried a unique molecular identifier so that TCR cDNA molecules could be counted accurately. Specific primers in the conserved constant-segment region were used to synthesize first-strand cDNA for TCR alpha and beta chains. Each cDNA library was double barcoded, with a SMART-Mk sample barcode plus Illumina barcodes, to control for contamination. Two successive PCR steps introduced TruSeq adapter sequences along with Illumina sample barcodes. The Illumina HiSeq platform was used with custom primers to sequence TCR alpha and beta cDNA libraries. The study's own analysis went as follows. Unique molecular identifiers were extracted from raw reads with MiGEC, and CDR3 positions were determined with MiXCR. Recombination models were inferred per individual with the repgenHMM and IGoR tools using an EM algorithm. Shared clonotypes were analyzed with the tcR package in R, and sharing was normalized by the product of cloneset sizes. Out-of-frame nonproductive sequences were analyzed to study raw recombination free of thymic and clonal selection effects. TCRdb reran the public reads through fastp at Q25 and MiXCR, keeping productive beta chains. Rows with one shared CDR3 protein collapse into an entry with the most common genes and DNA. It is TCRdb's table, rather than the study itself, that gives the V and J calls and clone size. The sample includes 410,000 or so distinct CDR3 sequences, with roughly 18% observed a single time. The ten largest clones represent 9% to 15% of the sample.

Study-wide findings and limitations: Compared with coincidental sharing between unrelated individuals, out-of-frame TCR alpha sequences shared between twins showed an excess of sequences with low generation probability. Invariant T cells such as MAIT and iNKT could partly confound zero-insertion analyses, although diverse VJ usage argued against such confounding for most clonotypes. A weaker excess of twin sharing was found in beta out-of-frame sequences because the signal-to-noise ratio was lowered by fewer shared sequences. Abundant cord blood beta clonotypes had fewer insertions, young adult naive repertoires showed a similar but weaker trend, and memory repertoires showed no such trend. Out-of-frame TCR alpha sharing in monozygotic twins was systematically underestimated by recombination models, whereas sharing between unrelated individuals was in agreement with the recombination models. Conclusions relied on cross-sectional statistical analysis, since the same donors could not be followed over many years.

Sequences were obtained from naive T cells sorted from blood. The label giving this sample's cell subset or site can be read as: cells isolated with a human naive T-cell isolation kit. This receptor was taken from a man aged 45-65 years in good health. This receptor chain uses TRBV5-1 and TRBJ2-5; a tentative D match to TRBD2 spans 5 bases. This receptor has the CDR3 CASRPSGNQETQYF. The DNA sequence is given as TGCGCCAGCAGGCCATCCGGGAACCAAGAGACCCAGTACTTC.